This T cell receptor (beta chain) was profiled in a study of blood T cell repertoires in COVID-19. Here immunoSEQ multiplex PCR was the method, and the copy in TCRdb shows in-frame clones only, minus some. The profile shows some 110,000 clones, more than 80% of them singletons. This CDR3 spans 14 amino acids. V was shortened by 4 bases and J by 10 bases, with 14 bases between the two germline ends. The germline V gene encodes CDR1 LGHDT and CDR2 YNNKEL (reference sequence). The rearrangement uses TRBV3-1 (or the pseudogene TRBV3-2) and TRBJ1-6; D perhaps matches TRBD1 (6 bases). The source of this sequence is a woman older than 75 with COVID-19, enrolled during active disease. Sequencing was carried out using peripheral blood. CDR3 nucleotide sequence: TGTGCCAGCAGCCCGGGGGGGGCCGAATCACCCCTCCACTTT. The encoded protein is CASSPGGAESPLHF.